This TCR beta chain appears in the sequencing data of a study of T-cell memory formation after mild COVID-19. General observations from the study: Contracting clones localized mainly to CM and EM when CD4+ and mainly to EMRA when CD8+. The appearance of some responding clones in pre-infection memory suggested that cross-reactive memory joined.

This clonotype was observed a few times. The antigen remains unidentified. The length of the CDR3 is 14 residues. The germline V gene has CDR1 LGHNA and CDR2 YSLEER. The V end lost 1 base, the J end lost 3 bases, and 10 bases lay between the germline ends. Barcoded TCR alpha and TCR beta cDNA libraries with UMIs came from 5'RACE using constant-segment primers. MiXCR was run by TCRdb on the 5' RACE reads, yielding one entry per CDR3 protein. The data contain 130,000 to 150,000 distinct CDR3 sequences, about 5.7% of them singletons. The J gene is TRBJ2-7, the V gene TRBV4-3, with D perhaps matching TRBD2 (5 bases). What was sequenced was PBMCs or a T cell subset sorted from them (not recorded which). This TCR was sampled from an adult woman who had mild COVID-19 (a few samples of this study predate the infection). Cell type and time point are not known. In DNA, the CDR3 is TGCGCCAGCAGCCAAGCTCCCGGGGACTACGAGCAGTACTTC. Protein sequence: CASSQAPGDYEQYF.